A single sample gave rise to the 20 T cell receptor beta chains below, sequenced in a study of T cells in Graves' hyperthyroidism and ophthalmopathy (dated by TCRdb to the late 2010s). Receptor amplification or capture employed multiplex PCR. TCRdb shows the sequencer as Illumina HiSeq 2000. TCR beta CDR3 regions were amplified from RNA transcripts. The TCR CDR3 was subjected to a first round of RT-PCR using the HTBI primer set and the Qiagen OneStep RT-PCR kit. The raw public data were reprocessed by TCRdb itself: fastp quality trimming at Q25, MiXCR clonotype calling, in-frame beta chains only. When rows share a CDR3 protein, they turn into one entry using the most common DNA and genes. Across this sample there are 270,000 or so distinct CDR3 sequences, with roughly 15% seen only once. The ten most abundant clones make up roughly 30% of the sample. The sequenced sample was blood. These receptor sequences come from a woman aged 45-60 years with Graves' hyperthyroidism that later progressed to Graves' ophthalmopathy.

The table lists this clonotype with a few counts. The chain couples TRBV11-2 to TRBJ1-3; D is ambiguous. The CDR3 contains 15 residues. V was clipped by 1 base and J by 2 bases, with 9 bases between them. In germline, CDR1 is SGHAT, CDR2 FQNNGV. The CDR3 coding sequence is TGTGCCAGCAGCTTAGGCGTGGGCGCTGGAAACACCATATATTTT. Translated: CASSLGVGAGNTIYF.

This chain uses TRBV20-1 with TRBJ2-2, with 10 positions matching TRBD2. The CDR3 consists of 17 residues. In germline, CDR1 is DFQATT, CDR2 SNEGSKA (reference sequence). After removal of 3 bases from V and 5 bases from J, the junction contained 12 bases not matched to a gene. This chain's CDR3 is CSASPLGAGGLTGELFF. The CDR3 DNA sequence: TGCAGTGCTAGCCCTCTAGGAGCGGGAGGGCTAACCGGGGAGCTGTTTTTT.

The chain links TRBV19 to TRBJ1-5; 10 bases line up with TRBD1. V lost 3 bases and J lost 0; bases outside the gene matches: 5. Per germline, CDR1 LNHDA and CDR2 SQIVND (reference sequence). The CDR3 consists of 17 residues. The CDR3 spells CASSMKGQGYSNQPQHF. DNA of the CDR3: TGTGCCAGTAGTATGAAGGGACAGGGGTATAGCAATCAGCCCCAGCATTTT.

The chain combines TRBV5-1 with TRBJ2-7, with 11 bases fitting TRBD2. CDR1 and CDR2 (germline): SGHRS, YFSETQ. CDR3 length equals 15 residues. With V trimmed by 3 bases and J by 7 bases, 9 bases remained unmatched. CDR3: CASSSVTSGKGEQYF. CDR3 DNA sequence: TGCGCCAGCAGCTCGGTGACTAGCGGGAAAGGAGAGCAGTACTTC. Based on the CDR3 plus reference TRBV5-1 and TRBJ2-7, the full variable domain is KAGVTQTPRYLIKTRGQQVTLSCSPISGHRSVSWYQQTPGQGLQFLFEYFSETQRNKGNFPGRFSGRQFSNSRSEMNVSTLELGDSALYLCASSSVTSGKGEQYFGPGTRLTVT.

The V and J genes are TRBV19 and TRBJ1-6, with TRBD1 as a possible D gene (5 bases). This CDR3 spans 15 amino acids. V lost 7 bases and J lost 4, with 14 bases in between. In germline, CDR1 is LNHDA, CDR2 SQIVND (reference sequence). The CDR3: CASTSTRQYNSPLHF. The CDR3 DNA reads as TGTGCCAGTACTAGCACCCGACAGTATAATTCACCCCTCCACTTT. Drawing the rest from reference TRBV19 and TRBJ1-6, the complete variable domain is DGGITQSPKYLFRKEGQNVTLSCEQNLNHDAMYWYRQDPGQGLRLIYYSQIVNDFQKGDIAEGYSVSREKKESFPLTVTSAQKNPTAFYLCASTSTRQYNSPLHFGNGTRLTVT.

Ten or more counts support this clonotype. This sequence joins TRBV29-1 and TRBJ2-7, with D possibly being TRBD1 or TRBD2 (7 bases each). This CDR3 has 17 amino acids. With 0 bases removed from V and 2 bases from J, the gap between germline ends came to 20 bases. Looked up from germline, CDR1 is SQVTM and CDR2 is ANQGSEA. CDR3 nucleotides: TGCAGCGTTGAAGAAAGGGGGCTTTACGGGAGGACCTACGAGCAGTACTTC. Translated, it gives CSVEERGLYGRTYEQYF.

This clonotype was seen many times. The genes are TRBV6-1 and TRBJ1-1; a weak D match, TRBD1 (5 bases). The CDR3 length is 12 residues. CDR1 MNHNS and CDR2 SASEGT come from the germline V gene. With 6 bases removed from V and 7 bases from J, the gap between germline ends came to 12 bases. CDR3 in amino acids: CASRGPGGEAFF. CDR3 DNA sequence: TGTGCCAGCAGGGGACCGGGAGGTGAAGCTTTCTTT.

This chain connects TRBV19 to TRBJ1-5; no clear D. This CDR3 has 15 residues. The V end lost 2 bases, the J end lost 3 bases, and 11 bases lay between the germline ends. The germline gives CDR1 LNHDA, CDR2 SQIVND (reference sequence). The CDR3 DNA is TGTGCCAGTAGTATAAGACACCGTTTCAATCAGCCCCAGCATTTT. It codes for CASSIRHRFNQPQHF. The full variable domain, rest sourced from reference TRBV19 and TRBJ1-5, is DGGITQSPKYLFRKEGQNVTLSCEQNLNHDAMYWYRQDPGQGLRLIYYSQIVNDFQKGDIAEGYSVSREKKESFPLTVTSAQKNPTAFYLCASSIRHRFNQPQHFGDGTRLSIL.

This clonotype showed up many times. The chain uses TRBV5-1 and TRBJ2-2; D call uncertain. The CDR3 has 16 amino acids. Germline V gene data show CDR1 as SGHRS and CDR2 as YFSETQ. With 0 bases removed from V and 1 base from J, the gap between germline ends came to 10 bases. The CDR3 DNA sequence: TGCGCCAGCAGCTTGGCCGGTCAGCAGAACACCGGGGAGCTGTTTTTT. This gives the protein CASSLAGQQNTGELFF.

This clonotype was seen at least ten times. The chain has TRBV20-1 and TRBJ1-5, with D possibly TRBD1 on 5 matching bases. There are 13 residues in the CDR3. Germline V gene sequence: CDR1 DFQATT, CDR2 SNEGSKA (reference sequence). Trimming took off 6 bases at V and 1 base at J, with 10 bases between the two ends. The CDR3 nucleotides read TGCAGTGCCCGAGGACAAAGCAATCAGCCCCAGCATTTT. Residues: CSARGQSNQPQHF.

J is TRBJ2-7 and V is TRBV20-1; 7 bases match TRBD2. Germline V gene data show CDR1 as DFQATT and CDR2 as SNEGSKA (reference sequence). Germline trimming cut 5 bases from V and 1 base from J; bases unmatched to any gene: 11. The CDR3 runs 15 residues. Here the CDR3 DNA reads TGCAGTGCTTCAAATGACCGGACTAGTTCCTACGAGCAGTACTTC. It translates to CSASNDRTSSYEQYF.

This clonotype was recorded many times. The CDR3, as DNA: TGTGCCAGCAGTCCCCGGGACAGCAAGCAGTTCTTC. It codes for CASSPRDSKQFF. The chain couples TRBV6-1 to TRBJ2-1, with 7 nucleotides matching TRBD1. Looked up from germline, CDR1 is MNHNS and CDR2 is SASEGT. The CDR3 extends over 12 amino acids. V shed 5 bases and J 11 bases; nucleotides not matched to a gene: 6.

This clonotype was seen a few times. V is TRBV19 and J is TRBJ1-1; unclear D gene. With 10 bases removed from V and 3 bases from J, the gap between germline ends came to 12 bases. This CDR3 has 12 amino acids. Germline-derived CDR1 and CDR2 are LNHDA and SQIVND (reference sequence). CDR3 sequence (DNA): TGTGCCACCAAGGACCGGGACACTGAAGCTTTCTTT. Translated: CATKDRDTEAFF.

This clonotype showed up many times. CDR3 sequence (DNA): TGCAGTGCTAGAGTTAGACAGGGCCTCTCCTACGAGCAGTACTTC. Translated, it gives CSARVRQGLSYEQYF. The rearrangement links TRBV20-1 to TRBJ2-7; 7 bases align to TRBD1. The V segment lost 1 base and the J segment 0 bases; nucleotides outside the gene matches: 6. CDR3 length: 15 residues. The germline CDR1 and CDR2 sequences are DFQATT and SNEGSKA (reference sequence).

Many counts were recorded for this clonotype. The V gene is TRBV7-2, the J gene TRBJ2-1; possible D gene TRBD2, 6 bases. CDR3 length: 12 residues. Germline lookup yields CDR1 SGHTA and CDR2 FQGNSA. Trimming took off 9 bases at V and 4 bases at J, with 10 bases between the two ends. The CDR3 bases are TGTGCCAGGGAGGAGGGGTACAATGAGCAGTTCTTC. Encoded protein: CAREEGYNEQFF.

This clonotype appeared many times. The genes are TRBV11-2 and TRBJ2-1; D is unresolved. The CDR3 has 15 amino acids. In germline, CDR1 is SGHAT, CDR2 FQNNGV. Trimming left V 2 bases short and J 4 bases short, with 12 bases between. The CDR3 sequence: CASSLYQSGYNEQFF. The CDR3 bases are TGTGCCAGCAGCTTATATCAGTCCGGTTACAATGAGCAGTTCTTC. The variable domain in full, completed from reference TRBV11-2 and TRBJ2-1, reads EAGVAQSPRYKIIEKRQSVAFWCNPISGHATLYWYQQILGQGPKLLIQFQNNGVVDDSQLPKDRFSAERLKGVDSTLKIQPAKLEDSAVYLCASSLYQSGYNEQFFGPGTRLTVL.

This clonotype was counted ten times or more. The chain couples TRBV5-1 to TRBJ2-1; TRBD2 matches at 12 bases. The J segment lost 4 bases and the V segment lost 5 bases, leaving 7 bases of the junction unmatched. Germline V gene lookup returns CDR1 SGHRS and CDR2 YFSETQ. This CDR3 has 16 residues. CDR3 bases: TGCGCCAGCAGTCACCGACTAGCGGGGGAGTACAATGAGCAGTTCTTC. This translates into CASSHRLAGEYNEQFF.

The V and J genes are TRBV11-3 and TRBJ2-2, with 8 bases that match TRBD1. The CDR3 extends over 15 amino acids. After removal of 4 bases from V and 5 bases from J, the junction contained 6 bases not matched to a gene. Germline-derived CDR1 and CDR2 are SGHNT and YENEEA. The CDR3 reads CASSYRTGRTGELFF. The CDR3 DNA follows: TGTGCCAGCAGCTATCGGACAGGGAGGACCGGGGAGCTGTTTTTT.

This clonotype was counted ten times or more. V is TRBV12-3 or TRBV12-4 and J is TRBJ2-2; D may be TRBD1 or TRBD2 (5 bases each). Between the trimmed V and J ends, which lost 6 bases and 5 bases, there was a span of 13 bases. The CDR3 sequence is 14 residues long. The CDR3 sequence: CASSGDVPTGELFF. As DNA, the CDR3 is TGTGCCAGCAGCGGGGACGTCCCTACCGGGGAGCTGTTTTTT.

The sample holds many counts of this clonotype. The chain's CDR3 is CASTVMNTEAFF. For the CDR3, the DNA is TGTGCCAGCACTGTAATGAACACTGAAGCTTTCTTT. The chain carries TRBV6-1 and TRBJ1-1; no firm D call. The CDR3 covers 12 residues. Per germline, CDR1 MNHNS and CDR2 SASEGT. V lost 7 bases and J lost 0, with 6 bases in between.